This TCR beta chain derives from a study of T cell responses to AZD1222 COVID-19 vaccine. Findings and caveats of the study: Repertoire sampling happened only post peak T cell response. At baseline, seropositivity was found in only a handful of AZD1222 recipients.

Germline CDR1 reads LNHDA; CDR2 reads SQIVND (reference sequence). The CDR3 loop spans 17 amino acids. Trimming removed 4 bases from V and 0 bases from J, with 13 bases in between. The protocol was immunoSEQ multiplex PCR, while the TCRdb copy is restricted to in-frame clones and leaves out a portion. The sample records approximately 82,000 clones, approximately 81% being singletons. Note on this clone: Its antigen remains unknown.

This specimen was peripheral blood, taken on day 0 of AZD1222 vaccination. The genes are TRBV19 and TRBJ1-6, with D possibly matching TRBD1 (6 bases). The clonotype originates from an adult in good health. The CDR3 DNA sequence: TGTGCCAGTAGTACGGACAGCTACCGCTCCTATAATTCACCCCTCCACTTT. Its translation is CASSTDSYRSYNSPLHF. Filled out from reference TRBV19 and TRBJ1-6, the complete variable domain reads DGGITQSPKYLFRKEGQNVTLSCEQNLNHDAMYWYRQDPGQGLRLIYYSQIVNDFQKGDIAEGYSVSREKKESFPLTVTSAQKNPTAFYLCASSTDSYRSYNSPLHFGNGTRLTVT.